The 24 T cell receptor beta chains below come from one sample, sequenced in a study of neurological immune-mediated disorders. Each CDR3 protein gets one entry after TCRdb re-called the 5' RACE reads with MiXCR. Of about 95,000 distinct CDR3 sequences listed, approximately 3.3% are singletons. Sequencing was done on a sample of PBMCs. All receptors derive from a woman aged 18-30 years with multiple sclerosis.

There are many counts of this clonotype. This chain connects TRBV20-1 to TRBJ2-5; D possibly corresponds to TRBD2 (6 bases). This CDR3 is 13 amino acids long. Trimming took off 2 bases at V and 5 bases at J, with 12 bases between the two ends. CDR1 DFQATT and CDR2 SNEGSKA come from the germline V gene (reference sequence). In DNA, the CDR3 is TGCAGTGCTAGACGGGGCGGGGTGGAGACCCAGTACTTC. It translates to CSARRGGVETQYF.

This clonotype showed up just a few times. The gene calls are TRBV6-5 and TRBJ2-5; D possibly corresponds to TRBD1 (6 bases). Trimming took 2 bases from V and 5 from J, leaving 12 bases between them. Germline values: CDR1 MNHEY, CDR2 SVGAGI. The CDR3 is 14 residues long. The chain's CDR3 is CASSYGQGTETQYF. DNA for the CDR3: TGTGCCAGCAGTTACGGGCAGGGGACGGAGACCCAGTACTTC.

This clonotype was recorded many times. The V call is TRBV6-1, the J call TRBJ1-5; 7 bases agree with TRBD1. CDR1 is MNHNS, CDR2 SASEGT, per germline. V trimming: 6 bases; J trimming: 2 bases; junction bases outside the gene matches: 7. This CDR3 comprises 15 residues. Written as DNA, the CDR3 is TGTGCCAGCAGAAGACAGGGAGAGGGCAATCAGCCCCAGCATTTT. Translation: CASRRQGEGNQPQHF.

This clonotype was counted at least ten times. The CDR3 region is CASSVGSQGTREAFF. DNA for the CDR3: TGTGCCAGCAGCGTAGGTTCACAGGGGACCCGAGAAGCTTTCTTT. The chain couples TRBV9 to TRBJ1-1; TRBD1 matches 7 bases. The CDR3 contains 15 residues. Trimming took 0 bases from V and 8 from J; bases not matched to a gene: 10. Germline V gene lookup returns CDR1 SGDLS and CDR2 YYNGEE.

This clonotype was observed many times. The chain has TRBV20-1 and TRBJ1-5; the D gene is possibly TRBD1 (6 bases). Trimming removed 6 bases at V and 2 bases at J, with 8 bases between. CDR3 length: 12 residues. CDR1 and CDR2 (germline): DFQATT, SNEGSKA (reference sequence). The CDR3 coding sequence is TGCAGTGCGGGGGGCGGCAATCAGCCCCAGCATTTT. This codes for CSAGGGNQPQHF.

This clonotype was observed many times. The chain joins TRBV5-5 to TRBJ1-1; TRBD1 is a possible D gene (5 bases). The CDR3 sequence is 15 residues long. V lost 4 bases to trimming and J lost 0 bases, with 13 bases between them. Germline CDR1 and CDR2: SGHKS and YYEKEE (reference sequence). Written as DNA, the CDR3 is TGTGCCAGCAGCCGCCCCAGGGCCCTGAACACTGAAGCTTTCTTT. Its translation: CASSRPRALNTEAFF. Supplemented by reference TRBV5-5 and TRBJ1-1, the full variable domain reads DAGVTQSPTHLIKTRGQQVTLRCSPISGHKSVSWYQQVLGQGPQFIFQYYEKEERGRGNFPDRFSARQFPNYSSELNVNALLLGDSALYLCASSRPRALNTEAFFGQGTRLTVV.

Worth noting for this clonotype: A much larger clone differs by one base, so this may be a read error. The chain uses TRBV5-5 and TRBJ1-2; 7 bases map to TRBD1. J was trimmed by 6 bases and V by 4 bases; bases with no gene match: 6. This CDR3 is 13 amino acids long. Germline V lookup: CDR1 SGHKS, CDR2 YYEKEE (reference sequence). The CDR3 loop reads CASSRKGADGYTF. CDR3 DNA: TGTGCCAGCAGCAGAAAGGGGGCGGATGGCTACACCTTC.

This clonotype has at least ten counts. This rearrangement joins TRBV20-1 to TRBJ2-7, with 7 bases identical to TRBD2. CDR3 length equals 14 residues. Germline V gene lookup returns CDR1 DFQATT and CDR2 SNEGSKA (reference sequence). Trimming removed 1 base from V and 3 bases from J; junction bases left unmatched: 6. CDR3 region: CSARGGGGIYEQYF. CDR3 nucleotides: TGCAGTGCTAGAGGGGGGGGAGGAATCTACGAGCAGTACTTC.

Only a few counts were recorded for this clonotype. The chain links TRBV2 to TRBJ1-1; D not certain. V lost 3 bases to trimming and J lost 2 bases, with 10 bases between them. CDR1 and CDR2 (germline): SNHLY, FYNNEI. The CDR3 has 14 residues. The CDR3 DNA reads as TGTGCCAGCAGTGAGTCCAGATTAAACACTGAAGCTTTCTTT. The encoded protein is CASSESRLNTEAFF. The entire variable domain, with the rest obtained from reference TRBV2 and TRBJ1-1, is as follows: EPEVTQTPSHQVTQMGQEVILRCVPISNHLYFYWYRQILGQKVEFLVSFYNNEISEKSEIFDDQFSVERPDGSNFTLKIRSTKLEDSAMYFCASSESRLNTEAFFGQGTRLTVV.

With regard to this clonotype: This may come from a read error, since a much larger clone is one base off. The chain recombines TRBV14 with TRBJ2-2, with D perhaps given as TRBD1 or TRBD2 (5 bases each). The germline V gene encodes CDR1 SGHDN and CDR2 FVKESK. The CDR3 runs to 12 residues. CDR3 coding DNA: TGTGCCAGCAGCCAAGCGCTCGGGGCGCTGTTTTTT. Translating gives CASSQALGALFF.

This clonotype was detected ten times or more. This chain joins TRBV7-2 and TRBJ1-1, with D unclear. The V end lost 3 bases, the J end lost 1 base, and 6 bases lay between the germline ends. Germline CDR1 and CDR2: SGHTA and FQGNSA. The length of the CDR3 is 13 residues. CDR3 sequence: CASSFQENTEAFF. In DNA form, the CDR3 reads TGTGCCAGCAGCTTCCAGGAGAACACTGAAGCTTTCTTT.

This clonotype was seen many times. V and J are TRBV6-6 and TRBJ2-7, with a tentative D call TRBD2 (5 bases). Trimming removed 2 bases from V and 5 bases from J, with 16 bases in between. The V gene's germline CDR1 is MNHNY and CDR2 SVGAGI (reference sequence). The CDR3 has 15 amino acids. CDR3 in amino acids: CASSYGGSLSDEQYF. CDR3 in DNA: TGTGCCAGCAGTTACGGTGGGAGTTTGTCGGACGAGCAGTACTTC.

This clonotype was detected ten times or more. The CDR3 sequence: CASSPGAPEAFF. The CDR3 coding sequence is TGTGCCAGCAGTCCTGGGGCACCTGAAGCTTTCTTT. V gene TRBV6-5 combines with J gene TRBJ1-1, with D possibly TRBD1 on 5 matching bases. CDR1 is MNHEY and CDR2 is SVGAGI in the germline V gene. The CDR3 consists of 12 residues. Trimming pared 5 bases from V and 6 bases from J, leaving 10 bases between.

This clonotype was seen ten or more times. The rearrangement joins TRBV7-2 to TRBJ2-7; TRBD2 aligns across 13 bases. Germline V lookup: CDR1 SGHTA, CDR2 FQGNSA. The CDR3 sequence is 16 residues long. V was pared by 6 bases and J by 5 bases, with 10 bases of the junction left unmatched. The CDR3 is CASRPTSGRRSNEQYF. CDR3 coding DNA: TGTGCCAGCAGACCGACTAGCGGGAGGAGGTCGAACGAGCAGTACTTC.

This clonotype has at least ten counts. The CDR3 DNA sequence: TGCGCCAGCAGCTTGGGATTAGCTCCTGGAGATACGCAGTATTTT. Residues: CASSLGLAPGDTQYF. V and J are TRBV5-1 and TRBJ2-3; D uncertain. Germline V CDR1 and CDR2: SGHRS, YFSETQ. V was pared by 0 bases and J by 5 bases, with 13 bases between. CDR3 length: 15 residues.

This clonotype was seen ten or more times. The chain combines TRBV12-3 or TRBV12-4 with TRBJ1-1, with unresolved D. This CDR3 has 14 amino acids. V gave up 9 bases and J gave up 6 bases, with 20 bases separating them. CDR3 sequence (DNA): TGTGCCAGTTCTCGGAGGGATGTCTACTCTGAAGCTTTCTTT. It yields the protein CASSRRDVYSEAFF.

This rearrangement joins TRBV5-1 to TRBJ1-1; 8 bases align to TRBD1. With 0 bases clipped from V and 6 bases from J, the junction kept 7 bases outside the gene matches. Germline V gives CDR1 SGHRS, CDR2 YFSETQ. The CDR3 consists of 15 residues. For the CDR3, the DNA is TGCGCCAGCAGCTTGGTCGGACAGGGAAGGTCTGAAGCTTTCTTT. This translates into CASSLVGQGRSEAFF.

There are a few counts of this clonotype. The CDR3 coding sequence is TGTGCCAGCAGCGTAAAAGGGGCGATGGATGGCTACACCTTC. The encoded protein is CASSVKGAMDGYTF. The chain is built from TRBV11-3 and TRBJ1-2, with a possible D match to TRBD1 (5 bases). This CDR3 spans 14 amino acids. Looked up from germline, CDR1 is SGHNT and CDR2 is YENEEA. V lost 5 bases and J lost 6, with 16 bases in between. Full variable domain (rest looked up from reference TRBV11-3 and TRBJ1-2): EAGVVQSPRYKIIEKKQPVAFWCNPISGHNTLYWYLQNLGQGPELLIRYENEEAVDDSQLPKDRFSAERLKGVDSTLKIQPAELGDSAVYLCASSVKGAMDGYTFGSGTRLTVV.

This clonotype was seen many times. The J gene is TRBJ1-1, the V gene TRBV6-1, with D perhaps matching TRBD1 (6 bases). The CDR3 consists of 14 residues. V was shortened by 6 bases and J by 2 bases, with 13 bases between the two germline ends. Germline CDR1 reads MNHNS; CDR2 reads SASEGT. The CDR3 protein is CASSTDGTNTEAFF. CDR3 DNA sequence: TGTGCCAGCAGCACGGACGGGACAAACACTGAAGCTTTCTTT.

This clonotype was observed many times. V usage is TRBV29-1 and J usage is TRBJ2-3; D gene ambiguous. The CDR3 spans 13 residues. The germline CDR1 and CDR2 sequences are SQVTM and ANQGSEA. V was clipped by 6 bases and J by 6 bases, with 16 bases between them. CDR3 residues: CSVTPILGDTQYF. Here the CDR3 DNA reads TGCAGCGTGACCCCCATTCTAGGGGATACGCAGTATTTT.

This clonotype was seen repeatedly, ten times or more. The chain couples TRBV20-1 to TRBJ1-1, with 7 positions matching TRBD1. The CDR3 is 12 residues long. Unmatched junction bases numbered 6, after V lost 4 bases and J lost 7 bases. Germline V gene lookup returns CDR1 DFQATT and CDR2 SNEGSKA (reference sequence). CDR3 DNA: TGCAGTGCTACAGGACAGGCCCTTGAAGCTTTCTTT. Protein sequence: CSATGQALEAFF.

This clonotype has ten or more counts. This chain connects TRBV28 to TRBJ2-1, with TRBD2 matching 8 bases. V was pared by 3 bases and J by 6 bases, with 7 bases of the junction left unmatched. Germline V lookup: CDR1 MDHEN, CDR2 SYDVKM. The CDR3 sequence is 15 residues long. The CDR3 bases are TGTGCCAGCAGTTTGCGGGAGGACCGACTCAATGAGCAGTTCTTC. Translating gives CASSLREDRLNEQFF. Combining the CDR3 with reference TRBV28 and TRBJ2-1 gives the whole variable domain DVKVTQSSRYLVKRTGEKVFLECVQDMDHENMFWYRQDPGLGLRLIYFSYDVKMKEKGDIPEGYSVSREKKERFSLILESASTNQTSMYLCASSLREDRLNEQFFGPGTRLTVL.

In this sample, this clonotype turned up many times. The rearrangement links TRBV6-5 to TRBJ1-1; possible D gene TRBD1, 5 bases. V dropped 2 bases and J dropped 5 bases, with 9 bases sitting between them. The CDR3 consists of 13 residues. CDR1 is MNHEY, CDR2 SVGAGI, per germline. The CDR3 here is CASSYAGRTEAFF. CDR3 DNA sequence: TGTGCCAGCAGTTACGCAGGGAGGACTGAAGCTTTCTTT.

This clonotype was recorded many times. This CDR3 reads CASSPTDLYNEQFF. DNA of the CDR3: TGCGCCAGCAGCCCTACGGACCTTTACAATGAGCAGTTCTTC. The V and J genes are TRBV5-1 and TRBJ2-1; D is uncertain. The CDR3 spans 14 residues. V shed 4 bases and J shed 4 bases, with 12 bases lying between them. Germline values: CDR1 SGHRS, CDR2 YFSETQ.